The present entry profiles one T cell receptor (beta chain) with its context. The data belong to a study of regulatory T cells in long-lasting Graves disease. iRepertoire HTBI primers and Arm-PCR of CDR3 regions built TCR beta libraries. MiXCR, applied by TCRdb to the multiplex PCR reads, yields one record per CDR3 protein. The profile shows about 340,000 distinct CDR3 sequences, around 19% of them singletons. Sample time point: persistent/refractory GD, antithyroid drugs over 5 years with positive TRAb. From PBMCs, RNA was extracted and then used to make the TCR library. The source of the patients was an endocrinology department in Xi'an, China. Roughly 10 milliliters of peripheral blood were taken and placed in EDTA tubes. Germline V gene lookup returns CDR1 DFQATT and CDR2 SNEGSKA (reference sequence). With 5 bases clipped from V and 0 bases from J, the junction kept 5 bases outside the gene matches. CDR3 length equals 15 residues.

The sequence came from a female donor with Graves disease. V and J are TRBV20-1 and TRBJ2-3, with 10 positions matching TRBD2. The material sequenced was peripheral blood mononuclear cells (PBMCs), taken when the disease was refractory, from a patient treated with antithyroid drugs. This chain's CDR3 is CSALLLAGSTDTQYF. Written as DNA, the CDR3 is TGCAGTGCTCTCTTACTAGCGGGAAGCACAGATACGCAGTATTTT.